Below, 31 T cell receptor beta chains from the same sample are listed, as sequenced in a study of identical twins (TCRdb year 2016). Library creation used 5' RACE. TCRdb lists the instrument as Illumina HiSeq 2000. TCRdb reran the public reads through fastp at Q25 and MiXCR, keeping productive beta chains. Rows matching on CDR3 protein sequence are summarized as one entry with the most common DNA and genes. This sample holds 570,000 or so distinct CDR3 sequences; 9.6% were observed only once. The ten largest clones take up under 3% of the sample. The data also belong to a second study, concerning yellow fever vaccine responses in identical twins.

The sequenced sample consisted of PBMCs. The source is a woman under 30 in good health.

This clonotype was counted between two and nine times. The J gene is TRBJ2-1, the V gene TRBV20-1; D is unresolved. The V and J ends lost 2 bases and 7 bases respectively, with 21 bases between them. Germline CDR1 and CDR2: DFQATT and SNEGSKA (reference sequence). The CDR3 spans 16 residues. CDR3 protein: CSARSGFKGPPNEQFF. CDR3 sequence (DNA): TGCAGTGCTAGATCAGGATTTAAGGGTCCCCCGAATGAGCAGTTCTTC.

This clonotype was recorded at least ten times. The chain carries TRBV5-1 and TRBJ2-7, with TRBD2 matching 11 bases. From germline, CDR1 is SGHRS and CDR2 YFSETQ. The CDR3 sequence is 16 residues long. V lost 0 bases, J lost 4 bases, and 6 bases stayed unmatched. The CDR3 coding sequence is TGCGCCAGCAGCTTGGCCACTAGCGGGAGTTTGTACGAGCAGTACTTC. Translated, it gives CASSLATSGSLYEQYF.

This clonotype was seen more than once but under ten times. The CDR3 DNA reads as TGCGCCAGCAGCAAAGGACTAGCGGAGTTTTACAATGAGCAGTTCTTC. Translation gives CASSKGLAEFYNEQFF. The gene calls are TRBV5-1 and TRBJ2-1, with 10 bases lining up with TRBD2. Trimming took 4 bases from V and 4 from J; bases not matched to a gene: 8. The CDR3 runs to 16 residues. Germline lookup yields CDR1 SGHRS and CDR2 YFSETQ.

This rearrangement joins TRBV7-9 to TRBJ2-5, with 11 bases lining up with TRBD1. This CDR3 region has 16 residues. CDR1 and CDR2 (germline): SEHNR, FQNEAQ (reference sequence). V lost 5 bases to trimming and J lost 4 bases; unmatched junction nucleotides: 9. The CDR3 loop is CASSRGGQGVRETQYF. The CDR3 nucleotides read TGTGCCAGCAGCCGCGGGGGACAGGGGGTGAGAGAGACCCAGTACTTC.

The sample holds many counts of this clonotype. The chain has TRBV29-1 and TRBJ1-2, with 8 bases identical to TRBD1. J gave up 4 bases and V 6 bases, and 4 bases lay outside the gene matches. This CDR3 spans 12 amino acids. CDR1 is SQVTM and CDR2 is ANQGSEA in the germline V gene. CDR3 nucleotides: TGCAGCGTGGGACAGGAGACCTATGGCTACACCTTC. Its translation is CSVGQETYGYTF.

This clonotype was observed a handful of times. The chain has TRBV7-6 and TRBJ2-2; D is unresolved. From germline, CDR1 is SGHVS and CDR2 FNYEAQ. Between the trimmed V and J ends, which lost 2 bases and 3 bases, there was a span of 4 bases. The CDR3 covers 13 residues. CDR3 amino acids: CASSLIHTGELFF. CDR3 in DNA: TGTGCCAGCAGCTTAATTCACACCGGGGAGCTGTTTTTT.

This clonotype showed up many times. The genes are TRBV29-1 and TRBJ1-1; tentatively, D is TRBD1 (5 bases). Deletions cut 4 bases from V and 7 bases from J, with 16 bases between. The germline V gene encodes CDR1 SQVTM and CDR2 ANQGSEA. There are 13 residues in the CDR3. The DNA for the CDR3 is TGCAGCGTTGCCCGGGGGGGTTTAGGTGAAGCTTTCTTT. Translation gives CSVARGGLGEAFF.

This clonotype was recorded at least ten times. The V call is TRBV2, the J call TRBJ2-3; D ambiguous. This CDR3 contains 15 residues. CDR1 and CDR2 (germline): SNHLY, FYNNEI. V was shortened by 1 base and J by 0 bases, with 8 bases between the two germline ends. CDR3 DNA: TGTGCCAGCAGTGAAGATGGGCGGAGCACAGATACGCAGTATTTT. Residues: CASSEDGRSTDTQYF.

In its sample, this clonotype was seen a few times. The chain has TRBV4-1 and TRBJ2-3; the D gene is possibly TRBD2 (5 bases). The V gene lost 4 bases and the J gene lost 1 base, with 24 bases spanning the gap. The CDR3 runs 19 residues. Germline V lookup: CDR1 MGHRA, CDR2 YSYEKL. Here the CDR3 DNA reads TGCGCCAGCAGCCCCGACACTAGTTTTAGACTCGCCCGCACAGATACGCAGTATTTT. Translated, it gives CASSPDTSFRLARTDTQYF.

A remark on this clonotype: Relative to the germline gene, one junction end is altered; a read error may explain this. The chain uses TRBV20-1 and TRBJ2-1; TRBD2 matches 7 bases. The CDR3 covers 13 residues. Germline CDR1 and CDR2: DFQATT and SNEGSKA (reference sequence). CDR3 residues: CSARVSTGAGELF. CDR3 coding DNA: TGCAGTGCTAGAGTCTCCACCGGGGCGGGAGAGCTCTTC.

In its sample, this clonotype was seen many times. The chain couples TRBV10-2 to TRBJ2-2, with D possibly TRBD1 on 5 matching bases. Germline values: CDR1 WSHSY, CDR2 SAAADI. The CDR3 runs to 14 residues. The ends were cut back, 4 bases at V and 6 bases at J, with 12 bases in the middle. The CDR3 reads CASSGVRGAGELFF. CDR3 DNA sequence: TGCGCCAGCAGTGGTGTTAGGGGCGCCGGGGAGCTGTTTTTT.

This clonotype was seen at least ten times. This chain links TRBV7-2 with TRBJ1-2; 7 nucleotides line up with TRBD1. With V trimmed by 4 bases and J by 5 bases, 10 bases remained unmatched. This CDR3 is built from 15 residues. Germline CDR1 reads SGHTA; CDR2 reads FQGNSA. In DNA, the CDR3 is TGTGCCAGCAGCTCGACAGGGATTCTTTCGTATGGCTACACCTTC. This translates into CASSSTGILSYGYTF.

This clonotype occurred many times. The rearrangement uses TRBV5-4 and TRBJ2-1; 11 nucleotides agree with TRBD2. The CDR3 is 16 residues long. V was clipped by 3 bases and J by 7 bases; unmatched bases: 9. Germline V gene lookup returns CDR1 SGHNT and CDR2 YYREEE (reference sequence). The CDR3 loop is CASSSGTSGGWNEQFF. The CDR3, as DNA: TGTGCCAGCAGCTCCGGGACTAGCGGAGGGTGGAATGAGCAGTTCTTC.

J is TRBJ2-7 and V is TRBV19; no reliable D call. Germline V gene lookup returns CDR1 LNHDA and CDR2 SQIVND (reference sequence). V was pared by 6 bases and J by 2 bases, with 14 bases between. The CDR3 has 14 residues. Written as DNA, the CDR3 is TGTGCCAGTAGCAGACCGGGTGCCCCCTACGAGCAGTACTTC. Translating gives CASSRPGAPYEQYF.

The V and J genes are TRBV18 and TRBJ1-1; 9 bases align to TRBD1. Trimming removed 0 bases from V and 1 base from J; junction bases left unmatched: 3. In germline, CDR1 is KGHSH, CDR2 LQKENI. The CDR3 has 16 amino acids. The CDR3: CASSPPTGGWNTEAFF. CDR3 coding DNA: TGTGCCAGCTCACCACCAACAGGGGGCTGGAACACTGAAGCTTTCTTT.

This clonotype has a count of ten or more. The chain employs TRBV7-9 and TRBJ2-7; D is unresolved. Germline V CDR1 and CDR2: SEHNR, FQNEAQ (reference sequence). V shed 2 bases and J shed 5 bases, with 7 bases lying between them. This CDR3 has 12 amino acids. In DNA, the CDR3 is TGTGCCAGCAGCTTACTCACACACGAGCAGTACTTC. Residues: CASSLLTHEQYF.

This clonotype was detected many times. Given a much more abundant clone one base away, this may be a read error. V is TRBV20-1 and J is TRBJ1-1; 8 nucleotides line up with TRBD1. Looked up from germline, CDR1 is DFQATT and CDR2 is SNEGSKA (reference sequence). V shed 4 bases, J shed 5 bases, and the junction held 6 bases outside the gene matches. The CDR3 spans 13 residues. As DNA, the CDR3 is TGCAGTGCTACAGGGGGCGTTGAGACTGAAGCTTTCTTT. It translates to CSATGGVETEAFF.

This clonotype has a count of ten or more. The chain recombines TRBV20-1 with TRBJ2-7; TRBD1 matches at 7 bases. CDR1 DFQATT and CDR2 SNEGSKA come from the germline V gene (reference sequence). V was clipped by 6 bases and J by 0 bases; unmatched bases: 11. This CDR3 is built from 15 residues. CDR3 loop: CSAVWTGKASYEQYF. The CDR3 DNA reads TGCAGTGCCGTTTGGACAGGCAAGGCCTCCTACGAGCAGTACTTC.

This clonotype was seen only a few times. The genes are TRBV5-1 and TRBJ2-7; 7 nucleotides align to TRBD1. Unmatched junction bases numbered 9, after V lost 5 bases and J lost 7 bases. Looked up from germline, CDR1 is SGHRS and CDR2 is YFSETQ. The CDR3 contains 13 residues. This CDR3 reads CASSPTGVPEQYF. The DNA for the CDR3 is TGCGCCAGCAGTCCAACAGGGGTGCCGGAGCAGTACTTC. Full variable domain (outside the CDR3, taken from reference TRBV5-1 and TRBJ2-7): KAGVTQTPRYLIKTRGQQVTLSCSPISGHRSVSWYQQTPGQGLQFLFEYFSETQRNKGNFPGRFSGRQFSNSRSEMNVSTLELGDSALYLCASSPTGVPEQYFGPGTRLTVT.

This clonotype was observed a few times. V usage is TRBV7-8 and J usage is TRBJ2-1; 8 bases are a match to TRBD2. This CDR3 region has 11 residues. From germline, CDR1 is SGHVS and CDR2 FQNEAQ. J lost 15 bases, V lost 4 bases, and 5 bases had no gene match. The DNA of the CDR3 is TGTGCCAGCAGCTGGGGACTAGATTGGTTCTTC. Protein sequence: CASSWGLDWFF. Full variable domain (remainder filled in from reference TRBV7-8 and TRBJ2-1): GAGVSQSPRYKVAKRGQDVALRCDPISGHVSLFWYQQALGQGPEFLTYFQNEAQLDKSGLPSDRFFAERPEGSVSTLKIQRTQQEDSAVYLCASSWGLDWFFGPGTRLTVL.

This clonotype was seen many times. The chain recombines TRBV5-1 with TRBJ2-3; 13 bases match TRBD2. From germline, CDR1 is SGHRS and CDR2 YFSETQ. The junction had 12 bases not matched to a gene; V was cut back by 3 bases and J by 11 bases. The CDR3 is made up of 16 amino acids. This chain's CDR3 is CASSSGTSGARSGQYF. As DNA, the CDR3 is TGCGCCAGCAGCTCTGGGACTAGCGGGGCACGGAGTGGGCAGTATTTT.

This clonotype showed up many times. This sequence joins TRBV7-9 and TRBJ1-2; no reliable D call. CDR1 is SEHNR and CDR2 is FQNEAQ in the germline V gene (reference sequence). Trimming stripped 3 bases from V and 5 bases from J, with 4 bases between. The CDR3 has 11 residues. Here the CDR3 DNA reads TGTGCCAGCAGCTTCAAGTATGGCTACACCTTC. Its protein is CASSFKYGYTF.

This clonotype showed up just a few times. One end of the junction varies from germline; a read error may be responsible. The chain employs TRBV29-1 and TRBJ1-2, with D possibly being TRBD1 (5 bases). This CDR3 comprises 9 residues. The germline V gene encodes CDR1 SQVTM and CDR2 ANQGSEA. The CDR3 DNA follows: TGCAGCGTTGACTTGGGGCTGGCCTTC. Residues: CSVDLGLAF.

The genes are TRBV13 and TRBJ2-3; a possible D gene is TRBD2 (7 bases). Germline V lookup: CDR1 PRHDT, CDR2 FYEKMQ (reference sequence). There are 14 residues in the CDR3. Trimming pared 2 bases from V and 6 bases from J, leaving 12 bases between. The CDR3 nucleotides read TGTGCCAGCAGCTTAAGAGGGGGGGAGGATACGCAGTATTTT. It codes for CASSLRGGEDTQYF.

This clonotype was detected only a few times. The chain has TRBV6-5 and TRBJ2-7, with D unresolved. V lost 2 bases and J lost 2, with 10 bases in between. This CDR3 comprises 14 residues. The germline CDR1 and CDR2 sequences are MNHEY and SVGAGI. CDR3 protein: CASSYGGSTYEQYF. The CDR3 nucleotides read TGTGCCAGCAGTTACGGCGGTAGCACCTACGAGCAGTACTTC.

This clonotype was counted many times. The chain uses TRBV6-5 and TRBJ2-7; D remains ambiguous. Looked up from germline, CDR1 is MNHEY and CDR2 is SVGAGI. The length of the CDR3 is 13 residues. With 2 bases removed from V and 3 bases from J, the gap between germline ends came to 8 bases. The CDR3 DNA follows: TGTGCCAGCAGTTACGAATTCAGCTACGAGCAGTACTTC. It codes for CASSYEFSYEQYF.

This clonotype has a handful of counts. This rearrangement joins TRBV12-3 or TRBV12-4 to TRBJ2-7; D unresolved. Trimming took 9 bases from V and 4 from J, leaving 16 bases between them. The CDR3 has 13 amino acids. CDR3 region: CASRADSKYEQYF. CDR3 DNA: TGTGCCAGTAGAGCCGATAGTAAATACGAGCAGTACTTC.

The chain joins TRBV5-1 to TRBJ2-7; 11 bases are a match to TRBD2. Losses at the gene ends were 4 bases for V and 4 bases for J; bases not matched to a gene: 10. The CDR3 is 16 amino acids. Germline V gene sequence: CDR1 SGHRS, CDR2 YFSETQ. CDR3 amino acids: CASSQLLAGGTYEQYF. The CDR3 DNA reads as TGCGCCAGCAGCCAACTCCTAGCGGGGGGAACATACGAGCAGTACTTC.

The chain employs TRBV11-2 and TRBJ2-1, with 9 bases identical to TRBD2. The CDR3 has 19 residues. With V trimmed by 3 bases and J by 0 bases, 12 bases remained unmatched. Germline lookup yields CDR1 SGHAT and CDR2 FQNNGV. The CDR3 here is CASSFLRSLAGDSYNEQFF. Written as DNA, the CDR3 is TGTGCCAGCAGCTTTTTGAGGTCACTAGCGGGCGACTCCTACAATGAGCAGTTCTTC.

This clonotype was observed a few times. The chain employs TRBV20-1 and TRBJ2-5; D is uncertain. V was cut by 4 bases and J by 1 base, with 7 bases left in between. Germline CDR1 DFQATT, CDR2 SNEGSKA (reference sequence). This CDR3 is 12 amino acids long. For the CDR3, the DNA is TGCAGTGCTACGAAACTCCAAGAGACCCAGTACTTC. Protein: CSATKLQETQYF.

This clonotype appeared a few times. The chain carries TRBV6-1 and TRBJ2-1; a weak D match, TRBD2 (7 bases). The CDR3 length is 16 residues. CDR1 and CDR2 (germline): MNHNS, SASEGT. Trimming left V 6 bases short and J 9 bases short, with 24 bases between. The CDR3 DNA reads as TGTGCCAGCAGCCTCCCCCCGGGGGAAAGGGGGGGTGAGCAGTTCTTC. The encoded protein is CASSLPPGERGGEQFF.